The text below deals with one T cell receptor beta chain. CDR3 length equals 12 residues. Trimming pared 4 bases from V and 5 bases from J, leaving 8 bases between. CDR1 is SGHRS and CDR2 is YFSETQ in the germline V gene. Treatment denoted: oral pan-JAK inhibitor, 5-10 mg twice daily. This record belongs to a study of CD8+ T cells in alopecia areata. Study information: Scoring of severity for treated patients was based on percentage of affected scalp area.

RNA was isolated and reverse transcribed to cDNA, the sequencing template. Sequenced by immunoSEQ multiplex PCR; TCRdb stores in-frame clones only, minus some. The repertoire includes 95,000 to 100,000 clones, 60% of them detected once, and approximately 16% sits in the top ten. This specimen consisted of CD8+ T cells sorted from blood, obtained at approximately week 60, from a patient treated with tofacitinib. The chain recombines TRBV5-1 with TRBJ2-3; D possibly matches TRBD1 or TRBD2 (5 bases each). The sequence was collected from a human donor with alopecia areata. Written as DNA, the CDR3 is TGCGCCAGCAGCCCTGGGGGAGATACGCAGTATTTT. Translated: CASSPGGDTQYF.